Listed below are T cell receptor beta chains from one sample, sequenced in a study of cytomegalovirus exposure and HLA in healthy donors. The repertoire was sequenced with immunoSEQ multiplex PCR; TCRdb's copy has only in-frame clones and lacks some. The sample data list 130,000 to 150,000 clones. The sequencing sample was made of PBMCs. These receptor sequences come from a man aged 35-49 years in good health and CMV-seronegative. CDR3s include the opening cysteine and the closing phenylalanine or tryptophan. D genes are given only for firm matches.

V gene: TRBV9; J gene: TRBJ1-6; D gene: .; CDR3 DNA: TGTGCCAGCAGCGTAGATGGTGCGGGGGGCGGGTATAATTCACCCCTCCACTTT; CDR3 protein: CASSVDGAGGGYNSPLHF
V gene: TRBV4-2; J gene: TRBJ2-3; D gene: TRBD2; CDR3 DNA: TGTGCCAGCAGCCAAGATGGAACTAGCGGGGGGGTAACCTACACAGATACGCAGTATTTT; CDR3 protein: CASSQDGTSGGVTYTDTQYF
V gene: TRBV7-2; J gene: TRBJ2-7; D gene: TRBD2; CDR3 DNA: TGTGCCAGCAGCCGCGTTAGCGGGGGTAACTCCTACGAGCAGTACTTC; CDR3 protein: CASSRVSGGNSYEQYF
V gene: TRBV4-2; J gene: TRBJ2-5; D gene: .; CDR3 DNA: TGTGCCAGCAGCCAAGATGGGGGGGAGACCCAGTACTTC; CDR3 protein: CASSQDGGETQYF
V gene: TRBV7-9; J gene: TRBJ1-6; D gene: .; CDR3 DNA: TGTGCCAGCAGCCGGACAGAGTACGATTCACCCCTCCACTTT; CDR3 protein: CASSRTEYDSPLHF
V gene: TRBV4-1; J gene: TRBJ2-7; D gene: .; CDR3 DNA: TGCGCCAGCAGCCAACACTTACCCTCCTACGAGCAGTACTTC; CDR3 protein: CASSQHLPSYEQYF
V gene: TRBV10-3; J gene: TRBJ2-1; D gene: .; CDR3 DNA: TGTGCCATCAGTGAGTCCAGGCAGGGGCAATACAATGAGCAGTTCTTC; CDR3 protein: CAISESRQGQYNEQFF
V gene: TRBV5-1; J gene: TRBJ1-2; D gene: TRBD1; CDR3 DNA: TGCGCCAGCAGCACCGGACAGGGCTCAAGTAACTATGGCTACACCTTC; CDR3 protein: CASSTGQGSSNYGYTF
V gene: TRBV29-1; J gene: TRBJ2-3; D gene: TRBD1; CDR3 DNA: TGCAGCGTTGAAGATTGGGGACAGCGCACAGATACGCAGTATTTT; CDR3 protein: CSVEDWGQRTDTQYF
V gene: TRBV5-6; J gene: TRBJ2-4; D gene: .; CDR3 DNA: TGTGCCAGCAACTTGGCAGTAGCCAAAAACATTCAGTACTTC; CDR3 protein: CASNLAVAKNIQYF
V gene: TRBV7-8; J gene: TRBJ2-2; D gene: .; CDR3 DNA: TGTGCCAGCAGCTTGTCGGGAGTCGGGGAGCTGTTTTTT; CDR3 protein: CASSLSGVGELFF
V gene: TRBV27; J gene: TRBJ1-2; D gene: .; CDR3 DNA: TGTGCCAGCAGTTTTGGTGGGAGCAGCCCCTATGGCTACACCTTC; CDR3 protein: CASSFGGSSPYGYTF
V gene: TRBV7-2; J gene: TRBJ2-7; D gene: .; CDR3 DNA: TGTGCCAGCAGCTTAGCGGCGGTCGAGCAGTACTTC; CDR3 protein: CASSLAAVEQYF